This TCR beta chain appears in the sequencing data of a study of blood T cell repertoires in COVID-19. The repertoire was sequenced with immunoSEQ multiplex PCR; TCRdb's copy has only in-frame clones and lacks some. The sample shows 200,000 to 250,000 clones, roughly 83% of them seen only once. After removal of 2 bases from V and 5 bases from J, the junction contained 7 bases not matched to a gene. The CDR3 is 16 amino acids. Germline loops: CDR1 SGHKS, CDR2 YYEKEE (reference sequence). The sample taken for sequencing was peripheral blood. J is TRBJ1-4 and V is TRBV5-5, with 9 bases matching TRBD1. This receptor was obtained from an older man with acute or convalescent COVID-19. This chain's CDR3 is CASSFAPGQGNEKLFF. CDR3 DNA: TGTGCCAGCAGCTTCGCCCCGGGACAGGGAAATGAAAAACTGTTTTTT.